This TCR beta chain is drawn from a study of T-cell reconstitution after alpha-beta-depleted transplantation in children. Whole-study findings and limits: Expanded clones from the graft, numbering several hundred, reportedly supplied alpha-beta T cells about two months after transplant. A year had passed since transplant, and T-cell counts and diversity by then came mostly from newly produced T cells. The high TCRbeta diversity at day 60 in some patients came from surviving recipient T cells and thymic progenitors.

The CDR3 runs to 16 residues. Germline CDR1 is SGHTA and CDR2 is FQGNSA. J was trimmed by 1 base and V by 8 bases; bases with no gene match: 8. TCRbeta library construction was performed incorporating unique molecular identifiers. TCRdb re-derived calls from the PCR reads in MiXCR, one entry per CDR3 protein. The table includes 440,000 or so distinct CDR3 sequences, approximately 41% detected once. About this clonotype: Its target is not known.

The starting material was PBMCs, obtained before TCRalphabeta/CD19-depleted stem cell transplant. The chain is built from TRBV7-2 and TRBJ2-2; 9 positions agree with TRBD1. This clonotype was sampled from a girl aged 2 to 10 with aplastic anemia, due to receive a stem cell transplant. The DNA of the CDR3 is TGTGCCAGCGTCCTTCCGGGACAGGGGAACACCGGGGAGCTGTTTTTT. Translation: CASVLPGQGNTGELFF.